This T cell receptor (beta chain) derives from a study of graft-versus-host responses after intestinal transplantation. Germline assignment: CDR1 ENHRY and CDR2 SYGVKD. The CDR3 spans 13 residues. V lost 4 bases and J lost 2; bases outside the gene matches: 1. The table lists this clone with a few counts. Repertoires were generated with immunoSEQ multiplex PCR, while TCRdb's copy carries only in-frame clones and drops some. This sample has about 8,100 clones, with around 62% found just once. Both intraepithelial and lamina propria lymphocytes were released by processing graft tissue. This sequence was found in a human patient who received an intestinal transplant, so some T cells may come from the graft donor. The rearrangement uses TRBV10-3 and TRBJ2-7; 8 nucleotides match TRBD2. The material was ileum tissue, obtained around 460 days after transplant. CDR3 region: CAISVGGAYEQYF. The DNA for the CDR3 is TGTGCCATCAGTGTCGGGGGGGCCTACGAGCAGTACTTC.